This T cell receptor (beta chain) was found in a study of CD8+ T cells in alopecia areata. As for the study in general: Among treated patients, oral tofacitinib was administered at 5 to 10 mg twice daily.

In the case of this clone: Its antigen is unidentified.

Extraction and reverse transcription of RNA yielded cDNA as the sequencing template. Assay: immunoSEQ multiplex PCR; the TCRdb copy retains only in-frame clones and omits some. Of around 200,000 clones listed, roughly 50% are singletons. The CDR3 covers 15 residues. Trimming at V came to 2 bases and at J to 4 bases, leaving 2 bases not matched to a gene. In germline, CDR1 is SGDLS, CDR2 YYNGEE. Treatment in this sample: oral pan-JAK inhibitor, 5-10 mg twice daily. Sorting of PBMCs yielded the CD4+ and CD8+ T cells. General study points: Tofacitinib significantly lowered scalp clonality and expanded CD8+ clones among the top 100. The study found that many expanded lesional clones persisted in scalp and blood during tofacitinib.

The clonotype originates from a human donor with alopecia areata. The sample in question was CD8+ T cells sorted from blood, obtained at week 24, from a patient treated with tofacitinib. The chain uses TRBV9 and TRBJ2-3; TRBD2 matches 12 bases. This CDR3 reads CASSVTSGGSDTQYF. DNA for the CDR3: TGTGCCAGCAGCGTGACTAGCGGGGGCTCAGATACGCAGTATTTT.